This TCR beta chain was sequenced in a study of radiation and T cells in renal cell carcinoma. General study findings and limits: No pretreatment tumor biopsies were available for baseline clonotypes.

Germline V CDR1 and CDR2: MGHRA, YSYEKL. The length of the CDR3 is 16 residues. V lost 5 bases and J 2 bases, leaving 19 bases between the germline ends. As to time point: baseline pretreatment blood. Treatment indicated: 15 Gy SBRT to primary tumor, nephrectomy 4 weeks later. The patient's renal cell carcinoma had clear cell pathology. TCRdb's copy holds only in-frame clones and misses some; the assay was immunoSEQ multiplex PCR. In the table there are tens of thousands of clones, under 90% of which are singletons. For this clone: What it binds is unknown.

V is TRBV4-1 and J is TRBJ2-7; D possibly uses TRBD1 or TRBD2 (8 bases each). The sequence was collected from a man aged 55 to 70 with renal cell carcinoma. The sample consisted of blood, taken from a patient whose treatment included radiotherapy and nephrectomy. The CDR3 loop reads CASSSGGGQEPYEQYF. In DNA form, the CDR3 reads TGCGCCAGCAGCTCCGGGGGGGGACAGGAACCCTACGAGCAGTACTTC.